Included here is one TCR beta chain sequence, with context. Antigen: not known. The data belong to a study of blood T cells in healthy people across ages. Overall study results and limits: Unsorted PBMCs prevented conclusive naive versus antigen-experienced comparison. More naive CD4+ cells and higher diversity were found in long-lived than in aged donors.

V lost 3 bases and J lost 9; bases outside the gene matches: 7. This CDR3 has 15 amino acids. Germline-derived CDR1 and CDR2 are SGHRS and YFSETQ. With a J-beta primer mix and a sample-barcoded 5' primer, a second PCR ran 7 to 11 cycles. TCRdb fed the 5' RACE reads into MiXCR, producing one record per CDR3 protein. The sample has approximately 2,000,000 distinct CDR3 sequences; around 42% are singletons. The clonotype was recovered from a human donor in good health. The sequencing input was blood. This chain connects TRBV5-1 to TRBJ2-4; 12 bases fit TRBD2. In DNA, the CDR3 is TGCGCCAGCAGCTCTAGCGGGGGGGCGCCCCCCATTCAGTACTTC. Its protein product is CASSSSGGAPPIQYF.